These 16 T cell receptor beta chains came from one sample sequenced in a study of control samples from healthy donors and cancer patients. Produced via immunoSEQ multiplex PCR; TCRdb's table is partial and in-frame only. Of about 160,000 clones listed, more than 85% are singletons. The specimen was blood. These receptors were taken from a woman aged 30 to 39 in good health.

V usage is TRBV4-1 and J usage is TRBJ2-1; D unresolved. Trimming removed 1 base at V and 6 bases at J, with 28 bases between. This CDR3 comprises 20 residues. Germline V lookup: CDR1 MGHRA, CDR2 YSYEKL. CDR3 loop: CASSQALFSYGRWRSNEQFF. The CDR3 DNA follows: TGCGCCAGCAGCCAAGCTTTATTCTCATACGGTAGATGGAGAAGCAATGAGCAGTTCTTC.

This chain connects TRBV3-1 (or the pseudogene TRBV3-2) to TRBJ2-4, with TRBD1 matching 11 bases. The CDR3 runs 14 residues. CDR1 and CDR2 from the germline V gene are LGHDT and YNNKEL (reference sequence). With V trimmed by 0 bases and J by 15 bases, 7 bases remained unmatched. CDR3 in amino acids: CASSQDGGTGGSYF. In nucleotides, the CDR3 is TGTGCCAGCAGCCAAGATGGGGGGACAGGGGGATCGTACTTC.

The chain's CDR3 is CASSQTLKVWGYGYTF. The CDR3 bases are TGTGCCAGCAGCCAAACTCTCAAAGTATGGGGTTATGGCTACACCTTC. This chain connects TRBV5-4 to TRBJ1-2, with unresolved D. The V end lost 4 bases, the J end lost 5 bases, and 21 bases lay between the germline ends. The germline V gene has CDR1 SGHNT and CDR2 YYREEE (reference sequence). The CDR3 consists of 16 residues.

The chain recombines TRBV11-2 with TRBJ1-3, with D uncertain. Germline V CDR1 and CDR2: SGHAT, FQNNGV. Trimming cost V 8 bases and J 0 bases, with 11 bases left between them. This CDR3 region has 14 residues. The CDR3 coding sequence is TGTGCCAGCCAGGAAGGAATCTCTGGAAACACCATATATTTT. This gives the protein CASQEGISGNTIYF.

V is TRBV12-5 and J is TRBJ2-2; D is perhaps TRBD2 (6 bases). There are 15 residues in the CDR3. Looked up from germline, CDR1 is LGHNT and CDR2 is FRNRAP. V lost 3 bases and J 1 base, leaving 9 bases between the germline ends. CDR3 loop: CASGFGGVNTGELFF. DNA of the CDR3: TGTGCTAGTGGTTTCGGGGGAGTGAACACCGGGGAGCTGTTTTTT.

This clone was found once. The chain carries TRBV11-3 and TRBJ2-1; 8 bases fit TRBD2. CDR3 length: 14 amino acids. Germline V gene sequence: CDR1 SGHNT, CDR2 YENEEA. V was clipped by 5 bases and J by 15 bases; unmatched bases: 15. In DNA, the CDR3 is TGTGCCAGCAGCCGCGGGGGGAGAGGGAGAGCTCTGTTCTTC. Its translation: CASSRGGRGRALFF.

The CDR3 loop is CASSSSRVGQNTGELFF. The CDR3 nucleotides read TGTGCCAGCAGCTCCTCCCGGGTGGGACAAAACACCGGGGAGCTGTTTTTT. This sequence joins TRBV7-9 and TRBJ2-2, with D possibly being TRBD1 (6 bases). The CDR3 sequence is 17 residues long. Germline loops: CDR1 SEHNR, CDR2 FQNEAQ (reference sequence). V was trimmed by 4 bases and J by 2 bases, leaving 17 bases between them.

This clone was found once. The chain has TRBV9 and TRBJ1-4, with D perhaps matching TRBD1 (5 bases). Germline V gene data show CDR1 as SGDLS and CDR2 as YYNGEE. V was pared by 0 bases and J by 7 bases, with 19 bases between. CDR3 size: 17 residues. CDR3 sequence (DNA): TGTGCCAGCAGCGTAGGAGTGTCGGGACCCCAAGGTGAAAAACTGTTTTTT. Translating gives CASSVGVSGPQGEKLFF. The variable domain in full, completed from reference TRBV9 and TRBJ1-4, reads DSGVTQTPKHLITATGQRVTLRCSPRSGDLSVYWYQQSLDQGLQFLIQYYNGEERAKGNILERFSAQQFPDLHSELNLSSLELGDSALYFCASSVGVSGPQGEKLFFGSGTQLSVL.

The chain is built from TRBV15 and TRBJ2-5; tentatively, D is TRBD2 (5 bases). CDR1 LNHNV and CDR2 YYDKDF come from the germline V gene (reference sequence). Deletions cut 9 bases from V and 2 bases from J, with 19 bases between. The CDR3 has 15 amino acids. CDR3 bases: TGTGCCACTGCTGCAGCTAGCTGGGGACAAGAGACCCAGTACTTC. This encodes CATAAASWGQETQYF.

This chain connects TRBV9 to TRBJ2-5; no definite D call. The CDR3 contains 15 residues. Per the germline V gene, CDR1 is SGDLS and CDR2 is YYNGEE. Trimming removed 0 bases from V and 1 base from J, with 10 bases in between. CDR3 sequence reads: CASSVGGRSQETQYF. In DNA, the CDR3 is TGTGCCAGCAGCGTAGGAGGCAGGTCCCAAGAGACCCAGTACTTC.

The rearrangement links TRBV28 to TRBJ2-3, with D perhaps TRBD2 (6 bases). Germline V gives CDR1 MDHEN, CDR2 SYDVKM. The CDR3 runs to 12 residues. V gave up 8 bases and J gave up 2 bases, with 8 bases separating them. CDR3 in DNA: TGTGCCAGCCGGGAGTCCACAGATACGCAGTATTTT. Amino acid sequence: CASRESTDTQYF.

The V and J genes are TRBV28 and TRBJ2-5; TRBD2 matches 8 bases. The CDR3 has 13 residues. Per the germline V gene, CDR1 is MDHEN and CDR2 is SYDVKM. V was clipped by 11 bases and J by 5 bases; unmatched bases: 10. For the CDR3, the DNA is TGTGCCTCTCGGGGGGGGAACGCGGAGACCCAGTACTTC. It translates to CASRGGNAETQYF.

The chain links TRBV20-1 to TRBJ2-7; tentatively, D is TRBD2 (6 bases). This CDR3 comprises 14 residues. Germline values: CDR1 DFQATT, CDR2 SNEGSKA (reference sequence). Trimming shortened V by 3 bases and J by 0 bases, and 12 bases separated the two germline ends. For the CDR3, the DNA is TGCAGTGCTAGTTCGCCTAGCGACTCCTACGAGCAGTACTTC. As protein: CSASSPSDSYEQYF.

The chain is built from TRBV2 and TRBJ2-5; D perhaps matches TRBD1 (6 bases). V was trimmed by 8 bases and J by 2 bases, leaving 21 bases between them. This CDR3 has 16 residues. Germline CDR1 is SNHLY and CDR2 is FYNNEI. The CDR3 DNA follows: TGTGCCAGCGGAGGACAGCTTCCAAAGGGACAAGAGACCCAGTACTTC. Its translation: CASGGQLPKGQETQYF.

This chain connects TRBV5-4 to TRBJ2-7; D is uncertain. The CDR3 has 14 amino acids. V gave up 2 bases and J gave up 11 bases, with 20 bases separating them. CDR1 and CDR2 (germline): SGHNT, YYREEE (reference sequence). CDR3 protein: CASSLKAGNTKEYF. The CDR3 DNA reads TGTGCCAGCAGCTTAAAGGCCGGTAATACCAAGGAGTACTTC.

This clone was picked up one time. The chain recombines TRBV5-6 with TRBJ2-1, with TRBD2 identical over 12 bases. V lost 1 base, J lost 6 bases, and 5 bases stayed unmatched. Germline V gene sequence: CDR1 SGHDT, CDR2 YYEEEE. The CDR3 has 16 amino acids. CDR3 amino acids: CASSLYLAGGSNEQFF. The CDR3 coding sequence is TGTGCCAGCAGCTTGTACCTAGCGGGAGGGTCCAATGAGCAGTTCTTC.